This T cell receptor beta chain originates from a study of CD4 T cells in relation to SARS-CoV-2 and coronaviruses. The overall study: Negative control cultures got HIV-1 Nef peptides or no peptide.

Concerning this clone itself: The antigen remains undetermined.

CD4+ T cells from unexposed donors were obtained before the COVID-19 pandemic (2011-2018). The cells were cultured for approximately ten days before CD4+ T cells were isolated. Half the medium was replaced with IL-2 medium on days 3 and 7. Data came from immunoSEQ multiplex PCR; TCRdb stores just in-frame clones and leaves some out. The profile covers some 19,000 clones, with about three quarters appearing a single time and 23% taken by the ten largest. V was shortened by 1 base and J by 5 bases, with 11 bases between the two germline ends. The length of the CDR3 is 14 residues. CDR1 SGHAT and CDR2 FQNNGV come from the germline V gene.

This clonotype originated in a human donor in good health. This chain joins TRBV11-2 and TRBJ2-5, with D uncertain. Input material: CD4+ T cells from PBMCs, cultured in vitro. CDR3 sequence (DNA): TGTGCCAGCAGCTTAGGTTCTACTTCGGAGACCCAGTACTTC. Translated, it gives CASSLGSTSETQYF.